The following is a TCR beta chain sequence with its context. These data originate in a study of blood T cell repertoires in COVID-19. The method was immunoSEQ multiplex PCR; TCRdb's version includes in-frame clones alone and lacks a portion of them. The data hold 150,000 or so clones, with around 67% observed a single time. The J segment lost 8 bases and the V segment lost 4 bases, leaving 7 bases of the junction unmatched. Per the germline V gene, CDR1 is SGHTA and CDR2 is FQGNSA. This CDR3 has 14 residues. The sample taken for sequencing was peripheral blood. The clonotype comes from a woman older than 75 with acute or convalescent COVID-19. The rearrangement joins TRBV7-2 to TRBJ1-4, with 7 nucleotides matching TRBD1. The CDR3 is CASSYDRAGEKLFF. In nucleotides, the CDR3 is TGTGCCAGCAGCTATGACAGGGCGGGCGAAAAACTGTTTTTT.